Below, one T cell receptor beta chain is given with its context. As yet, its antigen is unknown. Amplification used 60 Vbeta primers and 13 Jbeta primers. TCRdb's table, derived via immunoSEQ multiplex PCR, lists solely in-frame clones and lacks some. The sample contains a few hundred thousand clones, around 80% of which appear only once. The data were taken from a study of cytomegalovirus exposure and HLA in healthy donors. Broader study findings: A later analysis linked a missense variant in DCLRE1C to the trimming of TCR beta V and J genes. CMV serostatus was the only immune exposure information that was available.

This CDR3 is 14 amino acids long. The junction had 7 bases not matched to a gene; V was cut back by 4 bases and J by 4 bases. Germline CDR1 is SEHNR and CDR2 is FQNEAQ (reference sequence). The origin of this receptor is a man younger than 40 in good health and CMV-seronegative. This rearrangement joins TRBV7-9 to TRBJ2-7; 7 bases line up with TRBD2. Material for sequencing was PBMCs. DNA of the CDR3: TGTGCCAGCAGCTCCCCCCGGGGAGGGTACGAGCAGTACTTC. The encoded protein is CASSSPRGGYEQYF.